The T cell receptor beta chain described here comes from a study of vaccination and CD4 T cells after COVID-19. Scientists ran DNA taken from cultured CD4+ T cells through the Oncomine TCR Beta short-read assay for sequencing. Using the QIAamp micro DNA kit, genomic DNA was extracted from the CD4+ T cells that had been cultured. TCRdb reprocessed the PCR reads via MiXCR and lists one record per CDR3 protein. The table records about 19,000 distinct CDR3 sequences, about two fifths of them present only once. As for treatment: approximately nine-day PBMC culture with coronavirus spike peptide pools or control peptides (ViraFEST assay). CDR1 is SGHTA and CDR2 is FQGNSA in the germline V gene. The CDR3 loop spans 11 amino acids. The ends were cut back, 5 bases at V and 7 bases at J, with 8 bases in the middle. Turning to this clonotype: Its specificity is not known.

The sample comprised cultured CD4+ T cells from blood. This TCR was recovered from a human donor with COVID-19. The V and J genes are TRBV7-2 and TRBJ1-1; D is possibly TRBD1 (5 bases). As DNA, the CDR3 is TGTGCCAGCAGCCTGGGACTTGAAGCTTTCTTT. Protein: CASSLGLEAFF. Using reference TRBV7-2 and TRBJ1-1 for the parts outside the CDR3, the full variable domain is GAGVSQSPSNKVTEKGKDVELRCDPISGHTALYWYRQSLGQGLEFLIYFQGNSAPDKSGLPSDRFSAERTGGSVSTLTIQRTQQEDSAVYLCASSLGLEAFFGQGTRLTVV.